These 8 T cell receptor beta chains were sequenced from one sample in a study of patients and donors after allogeneic stem cell transplantation (TCRdb year 2020). Receptors were amplified or captured by RT-PCR. Sequencer: NextSeq 550. The raw public data were reprocessed by TCRdb itself: fastp quality trimming at Q25, MiXCR clonotype calling, in-frame beta chains only. Here each entry gathers all rows of one CDR3 protein and keeps the most common genes and DNA. Recorded for this sample are about 960,000 distinct CDR3 sequences; over 15% of them occurred a single time. The ten largest account for around 6% of the sample. The sequencing input was blood, either unsorted or a sorted T cell fraction (not recorded which). These receptors were taken from a human donor who was either an allogeneic HSCT recipient or a stem cell or donor lymphocyte infusion donor (not recorded which). It is not recorded whose cells these are; they may come from a transplant donor.

This clonotype appeared many times. This chain uses TRBV7-2 with TRBJ1-1; the D gene is possibly TRBD1 (5 bases). The germline V gene has CDR1 SGHTA and CDR2 FQGNSA. The V end lost 2 bases, the J end lost 1 base, and 8 bases lay between the germline ends. CDR3 size: 14 residues. CDR3 sequence: CASSLFRGNTEAFF. DNA of the CDR3: TGTGCCAGCAGCTTATTTAGGGGGAACACTGAAGCTTTCTTT.

CDR3: CASSQDPGRGLGYTF. CDR3 nucleotide sequence: TGTGCCAGCAGCCAAGATCCGGGCAGGGGGCTTGGCTACACCTTC. The gene calls are TRBV3-1 and TRBJ1-2; 8 nucleotides match TRBD1. Germline CDR1 LGHDT, CDR2 YNNKEL (reference sequence). J was trimmed by 7 bases and V by 0 bases; bases with no gene match: 7. CDR3 length equals 15 residues.

This clonotype was seen at least ten times. V is TRBV12-3 or TRBV12-4 and J is TRBJ1-4; 9 bases agree with TRBD1. The CDR3 loop spans 18 amino acids. The junction had 17 bases not matched to a gene; V was cut back by 6 bases and J by 6 bases. CDR3 DNA: TGTGCCAGCAGCTTCCCACGGGACAGGGCAATTCAGGATGAAAAACTGTTTTTT. Residues: CASSFPRDRAIQDEKLFF.

The chain is built from TRBV27 and TRBJ1-6; perhaps TRBD1 as D (6 bases). The V end lost 6 bases, the J end lost 5 bases, and 11 bases lay between the germline ends. CDR1 is MNHEY, CDR2 SMNVEV, per germline (reference sequence). The CDR3 consists of 14 residues. The CDR3 sequence is CASSPRQDNSPLHF. The CDR3, as DNA: TGTGCCAGCAGCCCGCGACAGGATAATTCACCCCTCCACTTT.

The chain couples TRBV24-1 to TRBJ2-1, with 10 bases lining up with TRBD1. Germline CDR1 is KGHDR and CDR2 is SFDVKD. The V segment lost 3 bases and the J segment 13 bases; nucleotides outside the gene matches: 11. The CDR3 contains 15 residues. The CDR3, as DNA: TGTGCCACCAGTGATACGGACAGGGGGTTCCCTACCCAGTTCTTC. This encodes CATSDTDRGFPTQFF.

The chain carries TRBV7-8 and TRBJ1-1; D unresolved. Per germline, CDR1 SGHVS and CDR2 FQNEAQ. Trimming shortened V by 5 bases and J by 1 base, and 8 bases separated the two germline ends. The CDR3 covers 13 residues. Here the CDR3 reads CASSATKNTEAFF. CDR3 DNA sequence: TGTGCCAGCAGCGCAACAAAGAACACTGAAGCTTTCTTT.

The count of this clonotype is one. The chain joins TRBV5-1 to TRBJ2-1, with D possibly matching TRBD2 (6 bases). The germline V gene has CDR1 SGHRS and CDR2 YFSETQ. This CDR3 is built from 12 residues. V lost 10 bases, J lost 5 bases, and 13 bases lay in between. CDR3 in amino acids: CADGGSHNEQFF. The CDR3 DNA reads TGCGCCGACGGAGGGTCCCACAATGAGCAGTTCTTC.

This sequence joins TRBV18 and TRBJ2-7; D gene unclear. Germline V gives CDR1 KGHSH, CDR2 LQKENI. V lost 4 bases, J lost 3 bases, and 7 bases lay in between. The CDR3 sequence is 12 residues long. For the CDR3, the DNA is TGTGCCAGCTCACTTAATTTCTACGAGCAGTACTTC. This codes for CASSLNFYEQYF.